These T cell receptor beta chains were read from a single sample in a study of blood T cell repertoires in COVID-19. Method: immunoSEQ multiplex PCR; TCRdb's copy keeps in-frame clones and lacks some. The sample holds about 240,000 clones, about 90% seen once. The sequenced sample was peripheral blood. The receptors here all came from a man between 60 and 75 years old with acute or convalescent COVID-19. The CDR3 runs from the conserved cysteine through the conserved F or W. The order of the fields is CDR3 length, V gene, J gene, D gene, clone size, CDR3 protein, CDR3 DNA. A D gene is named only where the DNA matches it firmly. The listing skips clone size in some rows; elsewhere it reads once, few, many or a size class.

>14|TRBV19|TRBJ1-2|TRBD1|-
CASTDRGANYGYTF
TGTGCCAGTACTGACAGGGGCGCCAACTATGGCTACACCTTC
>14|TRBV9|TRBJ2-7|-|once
CASSDSPRGYEQYF
TGTGCCAGCAGCGACTCCCCTAGGGGGTACGAGCAGTACTTC
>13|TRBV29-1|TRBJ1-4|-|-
CSGKTLNGEKLFF
TGCAGCGGGAAGACACTGAATGGGGAAAAACTGTTTTTT
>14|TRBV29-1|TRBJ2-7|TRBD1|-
CSGGQGNNWDEQYF
TGCAGCGGAGGACAGGGAAACAATTGGGACGAGCAGTACTTC
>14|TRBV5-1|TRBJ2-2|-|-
CASSLGLGAGELFF
TGCGCCAGCAGCTTGGGACTAGGGGCCGGGGAGCTGTTTTTT
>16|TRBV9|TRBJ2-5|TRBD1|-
CASSVGDRLEGETQYF
TGTGCCAGCAGCGTAGGGGACAGGCTCGAGGGAGAGACCCAGTACTTC
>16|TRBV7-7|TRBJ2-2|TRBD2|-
CASSGGAGGNTGELFF
TGTGCTAGCAGCGGAGGAGCGGGAGGTAACACCGGGGAGCTGTTTTTT
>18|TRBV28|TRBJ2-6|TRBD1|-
CASSSPGQVRSGANVLTF
TGTGCCAGCAGTTCACCAGGACAGGTCCGCTCTGGGGCCAACGTCCTGACTTTC
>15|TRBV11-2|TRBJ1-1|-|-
CASSLDGGGNTEAFF
TGTGCCAGCAGCTTAGATGGGGGCGGGAACACTGAAGCTTTCTTT
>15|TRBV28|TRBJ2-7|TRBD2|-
CASAEGLAGVRVQYF
TGTGCCAGCGCCGAGGGACTAGCGGGAGTCAGGGTTCAGTACTTC
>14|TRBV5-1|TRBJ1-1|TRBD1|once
CASSLGQGGTEAFF
TGCGCCAGCAGTTTAGGACAGGGTGGCACTGAAGCTTTCTTT
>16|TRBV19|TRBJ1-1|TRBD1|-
CASSTRQGARNTEAFF
TGTGCCAGTAGTACACGACAGGGGGCGAGGAACACTGAAGCTTTCTTT
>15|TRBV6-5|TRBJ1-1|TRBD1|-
CASSLRDRANTEAFF
TGTGCCAGCAGTCTCCGGGACAGGGCTAACACTGAAGCTTTCTTT
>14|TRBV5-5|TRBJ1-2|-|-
CASSLTFSGGGYTF
TGTGCCAGCAGCTTGACGTTTTCGGGAGGTGGCTACACCTTC
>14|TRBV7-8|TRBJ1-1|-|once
CASRTPGDDTEAFF
TGTGCCAGCAGAACTCCAGGGGACGACACTGAAGCTTTCTTT
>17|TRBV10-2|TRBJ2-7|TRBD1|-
CASSESSWTGNPYEQYF
TGCGCCAGCAGTGAGTCGTCCTGGACAGGGAACCCCTACGAGCAGTACTTC
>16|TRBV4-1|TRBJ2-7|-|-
CASSQALNPLYYEQYF
TGCGCCAGCAGCCAAGCTCTCAACCCTCTCTACTACGAGCAGTACTTC
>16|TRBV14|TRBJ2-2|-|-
CASSVRASQNTGELFF
TGTGCCAGCAGTGTCCGAGCGAGTCAGAACACCGGGGAGCTGTTTTTT
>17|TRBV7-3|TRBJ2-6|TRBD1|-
CASSPGTVSSGANVLTF
TGTGCCAGCAGCCCCGGGACAGTCAGCTCTGGGGCCAACGTCCTGACTTTC
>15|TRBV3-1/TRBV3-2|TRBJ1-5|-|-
CASSQDTRRGQPQHF
TGTGCCAGCAGCCAAGACACAAGGAGGGGCCAGCCCCAGCATTTT
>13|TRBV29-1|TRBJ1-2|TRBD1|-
CSVEAGGGYGYTF
TGCAGCGTTGAGGCAGGGGGCGGCTATGGCTACACCTTC
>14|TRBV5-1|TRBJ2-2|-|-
CASSSPGDTGELFF
TGCGCCAGCAGCTCTCCAGGGGACACCGGGGAGCTGTTTTTT
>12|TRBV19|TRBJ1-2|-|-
CASSIDLHGYTF
TGTGCCAGTAGTATAGATCTTCATGGCTACACCTTC
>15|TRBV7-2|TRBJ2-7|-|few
CASSLGGGVSTKQYF
TGTGCCAGCAGCCTCGGGGGAGGCGTATCTACGAAGCAGTACTTC
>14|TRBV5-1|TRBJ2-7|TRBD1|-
CASSLEQGAYEQYF
TGCGCCAGCAGCTTGGAGCAGGGGGCCTACGAGCAGTACTTC
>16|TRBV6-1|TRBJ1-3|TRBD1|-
CASSEAMGQSGNTIYF
TGTGCCAGCAGTGAAGCGATGGGACAGTCCGGAAACACCATATATTTT
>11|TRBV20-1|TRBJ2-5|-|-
CSKGLQETQYF
TGCAGTAAGGGGCTCCAAGAGACCCAGTACTTC
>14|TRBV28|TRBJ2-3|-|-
CATRQGGSTDTQYF
TGTGCCACCCGTCAGGGGGGTAGCACAGATACGCAGTATTTT
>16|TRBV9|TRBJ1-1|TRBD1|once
CASSVRDSPYNTEAFF
TGTGCCAGCAGCGTTCGGGACAGCCCATACAACACTGAAGCTTTCTTT
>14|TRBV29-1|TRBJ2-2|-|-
CSVEKGDPTGELFF
TGCAGCGTTGAAAAGGGGGACCCCACCGGGGAGCTGTTTTTT
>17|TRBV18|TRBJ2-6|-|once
CASSPPNVPTGANVLTF
TGTGCCAGCTCACCACCCAACGTCCCTACTGGGGCCAACGTCCTGACTTTC
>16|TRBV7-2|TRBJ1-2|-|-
CASNAQTGAHIYGYTF
TGTGCCAGCAACGCTCAAACAGGAGCCCATATCTATGGCTACACCTTC
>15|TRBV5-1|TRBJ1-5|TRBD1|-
CASSIGTGGLQPQHF
TGCGCCAGCAGCATAGGGACAGGGGGCCTTCAGCCCCAGCATTTT
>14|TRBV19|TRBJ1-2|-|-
CASSLDSSAYGYTF
TGTGCCAGTAGTTTGGACAGTAGTGCCTATGGCTACACCTTC
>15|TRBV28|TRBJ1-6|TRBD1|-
CASSYGTVRGSPLHF
TGTGCCAGCAGCTACGGGACAGTGAGAGGGTCACCCCTCCACTTT
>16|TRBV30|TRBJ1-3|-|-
CAWSSESGGPGNTIYF
TGTGCCTGGAGTTCCGAGTCCGGGGGTCCTGGAAACACCATATATTTT